The 21 T cell receptor beta chains given below trace back to one sample, sequenced in a study of T-cell reconstitution after alpha-beta-depleted transplantation in children. This sample's TCRbeta library carried unique molecular identifier barcodes. TCRdb re-called the PCR reads with MiXCR, one entry per CDR3 protein. This table holds about 610,000 distinct CDR3 sequences, under 12% found once. Material: PBMCs from the stem cell graft donor, obtained from the stem cell graft. These receptors all come from a human donor who donated a stem cell graft to a child with acute myeloid leukemia.

This clonotype was seen a few times. The rearrangement joins TRBV7-9 to TRBJ2-3; D may be TRBD2 (6 bases). From germline, CDR1 is SEHNR and CDR2 FQNEAQ (reference sequence). The CDR3 is made up of 15 amino acids. V lost 1 base and J 1 base, leaving 9 bases between the germline ends. CDR3 in amino acids: CASSLVGSGTDTQYF. The CDR3 DNA is TGTGCCAGCAGCTTAGTCGGGAGCGGCACAGATACGCAGTATTTT.

This clonotype was counted only a few times. The rearrangement joins TRBV20-1 to TRBJ2-5, with D tentatively TRBD1 or TRBD2 (5 bases each). Germline-derived CDR1 and CDR2 are DFQATT and SNEGSKA (reference sequence). V lost 6 bases and J 5 bases, leaving 13 bases between the germline ends. This CDR3 is built from 12 residues. The CDR3 spells CSAARGQETQYF. The CDR3 DNA is TGCAGTGCCGCCCGGGGCCAGGAGACCCAGTACTTC.

This clonotype was picked up a small number of times. The J gene is TRBJ1-1, the V gene TRBV4-2; D uncertain. V was clipped by 4 bases and J by 8 bases, with 14 bases between them. The CDR3 has 13 amino acids. Germline CDR1 reads LGHNA; CDR2 reads YNFKEQ. CDR3 sequence reads: CASSPGPQLEAFF. CDR3 bases: TGTGCCAGCAGCCCAGGACCCCAGCTCGAAGCTTTCTTT.

The chain is built from TRBV7-2 and TRBJ1-2, with D possibly matching TRBD1 (5 bases). Trimming left V 5 bases short and J 8 bases short, with 18 bases between. The germline gives CDR1 SGHTA, CDR2 FQGNSA. The CDR3 loop spans 14 amino acids. CDR3 in amino acids: CASSQRAISGGYTF. CDR3 sequence (DNA): TGTGCCAGCAGCCAGAGGGCCATCTCAGGGGGCTACACCTTC.

This clonotype was counted many times. V and J are TRBV6-2 or TRBV6-3 and TRBJ2-7; 9 nucleotides match TRBD2. Germline assignment: CDR1 MNHEY and CDR2 SVGEGT. V trimming: 4 bases; J trimming: 4 bases; junction bases outside the gene matches: 8. The CDR3 is 15 amino acids. The CDR3 nucleotides read TGTGCCAGCAGTTTACCTTCTAGCGGGACGTACGAGCAGTACTTC. Protein product: CASSLPSSGTYEQYF.

This clonotype was found many times. The CDR3 protein is CSARDGAGGDTGELFF. The CDR3 nucleotides are TGCAGTGCTAGAGATGGAGCGGGAGGGGACACCGGGGAGCTGTTTTTT. J is TRBJ2-2 and V is TRBV20-1; 10 nucleotides match TRBD2. In germline, CDR1 is DFQATT, CDR2 SNEGSKA (reference sequence). CDR3 length: 16 amino acids. V was pared by 0 bases and J by 3 bases, with 4 bases of the junction left unmatched.

CDR3 loop: CSAFDVAGGETQYF. In nucleotides, the CDR3 is TGCAGCGCTTTCGATGTAGCGGGTGGGGAGACCCAGTACTTC. The chain employs TRBV29-1 and TRBJ2-5, with 7 positions matching TRBD2. Germline trimming cut 7 bases from V and 5 bases from J; bases unmatched to any gene: 13. CDR1 is SQVTM, CDR2 ANQGSEA, per germline. CDR3 length: 14 residues.

This clonotype was seen a few times. The V gene is TRBV12-3 or TRBV12-4, the J gene TRBJ1-5, with D possibly being TRBD1 (6 bases). This CDR3 is 15 amino acids long. The ends were cut back, 6 bases at V and 6 bases at J, with 18 bases in the middle. The CDR3 DNA is TGTGCCAGCAGCCCCCCGGGGGCGAATATTCAGCCCCAGCATTTT. Translated: CASSPPGANIQPQHF.

This clonotype was detected only a few times. This chain joins TRBV18 and TRBJ1-2; no clear D. Trimming removed 6 bases from V and 0 bases from J, with 11 bases in between. This CDR3 has 14 amino acids. Germline-derived CDR1 and CDR2 are KGHSH and LQKENI. CDR3 DNA: TGTGCCAGCTCCCGGACTGATTCTAACTATGGCTACACCTTC. Translation: CASSRTDSNYGYTF.

This clonotype was detected ten times or more. This chain links TRBV20-1 with TRBJ1-3; D unresolved. The ends were cut back, 5 bases at V and 0 bases at J, with 11 bases in the middle. CDR1 DFQATT and CDR2 SNEGSKA come from the germline V gene (reference sequence). The CDR3 is made up of 14 amino acids. CDR3 in amino acids: CSAPVGSSGNTIYF. The CDR3 nucleotides are TGCAGTGCTCCAGTAGGGAGCTCTGGAAACACCATATATTTT.

This clonotype was counted between two and nine times. A read error may account for a junction end that differs from germline. The chain uses TRBV2 and TRBJ1-1; D is possibly TRBD1 (5 bases). The germline gives CDR1 SNHLY, CDR2 FYNNEI. This CDR3 has 13 residues. In DNA, the CDR3 is TGTGCCAGCAGAGAAGGACAGAACACTGAAGCTTTCTTT. It specifies CASREGQNTEAFF. The variable domain in full, with the rest retrieved from reference TRBV2 and TRBJ1-1, is EPEVTQTPSHQVTQMGQEVILRCVPISNHLYFYWYRQILGQKVEFLVSFYNNEISEKSEIFDDQFSVERPDGSNFTLKIRSTKLEDSAMYFCASREGQNTEAFFGQGTRLTVV.

This clonotype was counted ten times or more. The V gene is TRBV4-3, the J gene TRBJ1-1, with D unresolved. Trimming removed 2 bases at V and 2 bases at J, with 6 bases between. Germline lookup yields CDR1 LGHNA and CDR2 YSLEER. The CDR3 sequence is 13 residues long. This CDR3 is CASSQSVNTEAFF. Here the CDR3 DNA reads TGCGCCAGCAGCCAAAGCGTTAACACTGAAGCTTTCTTT.

At least ten counts were recorded for this clonotype. This chain joins TRBV7-9 and TRBJ2-7; 10 bases fit TRBD2. V trimming: 5 bases; J trimming: 1 base; junction bases outside the gene matches: 11. The germline CDR1 and CDR2 sequences are SEHNR and FQNEAQ (reference sequence). The CDR3 is made up of 17 amino acids. The CDR3 region has the DNA TGTGCCAGCAGCCCCATTTTCGGACTAGCGGAATCCTACGAGCAGTACTTC. This encodes CASSPIFGLAESYEQYF.

The chain links TRBV15 to TRBJ2-1, with D tentatively TRBD2 (6 bases). V was trimmed by 2 bases and J by 0 bases, leaving 14 bases between them. The CDR3 is 17 residues long. Germline V gene data show CDR1 as LNHNV and CDR2 as YYDKDF (reference sequence). CDR3 amino acids: CATSRHIAVNSYNEQFF. As DNA, the CDR3 is TGTGCCACCAGCAGACATATAGCGGTGAACTCCTACAATGAGCAGTTCTTC.

This clonotype appeared many times. The rearrangement links TRBV5-1 to TRBJ2-3, with 7 bases lining up with TRBD1. Germline V CDR1 and CDR2: SGHRS, YFSETQ. The V and J ends lost 6 bases and 2 bases, in that order; junction bases with no gene match: 6. The CDR3 is 14 residues long. For the CDR3, the DNA is TGCGCCAGCACTCCAGGGGGTTTCACAGATACGCAGTATTTT. Its translation is CASTPGGFTDTQYF. Complete variable domain (other parts from reference TRBV5-1 and TRBJ2-3): KAGVTQTPRYLIKTRGQQVTLSCSPISGHRSVSWYQQTPGQGLQFLFEYFSETQRNKGNFPGRFSGRQFSNSRSEMNVSTLELGDSALYLCASTPGGFTDTQYFGPGTRLTVL.

This chain connects TRBV20-1 to TRBJ1-5, with D unresolved. The germline CDR1 and CDR2 sequences are DFQATT and SNEGSKA (reference sequence). V lost 1 base, J lost 2 bases, and 15 bases lay in between. This CDR3 spans 16 amino acids. CDR3 loop: CSARGWAAPRNQPQHF. CDR3 sequence (DNA): TGCAGTGCTAGAGGTTGGGCGGCTCCCCGCAATCAGCCCCAGCATTTT.

This clonotype was seen a handful of times. This chain uses TRBV24-1 with TRBJ1-4; D gene ambiguous. The V end was cut by 3 bases, the J end by 8 bases, with 9 bases between. Looked up from germline, CDR1 is KGHDR and CDR2 is SFDVKD. The length of the CDR3 is 13 residues. The CDR3 sequence: CATSDQGQEKLFF. Written as DNA, the CDR3 is TGTGCCACCAGTGATCAAGGGCAAGAAAAACTGTTTTTT.

This clonotype was recorded at least ten times. The genes are TRBV12-3 or TRBV12-4 and TRBJ2-7; TRBD2 might be the D (6 bases). Trimming removed 3 bases at V and 6 bases at J, with 12 bases between. The CDR3 spans 13 residues. The CDR3 DNA follows: TGTGCCAGCAGTTTCTTTTCGGGAGTCGAGCAGTACTTC. This sequence encodes CASSFFSGVEQYF.

This clonotype was counted a few times. This chain links TRBV11-1 with TRBJ2-2; D is unclear. V was pared by 1 base and J by 8 bases, with 8 bases between. The CDR3 runs 13 residues. CDR1 is SGHAT, CDR2 FQDESV, per germline (reference sequence). The CDR3: CASSLVTKGELFF. The CDR3 DNA follows: TGTGCCAGCAGCTTAGTCACTAAGGGGGAGCTGTTTTTT.

CDR3 nucleotides: TGTGCCAGCAGCCGGACAGGGGGGTTAGATACGCAGTATTTT. It yields the protein CASSRTGGLDTQYF. The chain is built from TRBV11-2 and TRBJ2-3, with TRBD1 matching 10 bases. Looked up from germline, CDR1 is SGHAT and CDR2 is FQNNGV. After removal of 5 bases from V and 5 bases from J, the junction contained 4 bases not matched to a gene. The CDR3 runs to 14 residues.

This clonotype has just a few counts. The CDR3 sequence: CASSYGGDTDTQYF. The CDR3 coding sequence is TGTGCCAGCAGTTACGGGGGCGACACAGATACGCAGTATTTT. The chain employs TRBV6-2 or TRBV6-3 and TRBJ2-3; weak D call: TRBD1 (6 bases). The CDR3 has 14 residues. V lost 2 bases and J lost 2, with 8 bases in between. Germline values: CDR1 MNHEY, CDR2 SVGEGT.